This T cell receptor (beta chain) was recorded in a study of blood T cell repertoires in COVID-19. As for the study in general: Collection of acute and convalescent COVID-19 samples took place in the United States, Italy and Spain. PBMCs, B-cell-depleted T cells, or T cells were the source of the cDNA or gDNA that made up the material.

The CDR3 consists of 11 residues. Germline CDR1 is SNHLY and CDR2 is FYNNEI. V was pared by 10 bases and J by 1 base, with 7 bases between. Per the original methods: Reference gene primer amplification yielded estimated nucleated cell counts. This table comes from immunoSEQ multiplex PCR, and its TCRdb copy is limited to in-frame clones, with some not included. The V and J calls and clone size come from that table; D and trimming were worked out from the DNA. The repertoire holds about 140,000 clones, with more than 70% as singletons. The J gene is TRBJ1-2, the V gene TRBV2; the D is unclear. The receptor's source is a human donor in a cohort sampled during active COVID-19. The sample consisted of peripheral blood. CDR3 DNA sequence: TGTGCCACCCCGAGTAACTATGGCTACACCTTC. Encoded protein: CATPSNYGYTF.